The rows below give T cell receptor beta chains drawn from one sample of a study of CXCR3-negative and CXCR3-positive naive CD8 T cells. TCRdb reanalyzed the 5' RACE reads, giving one entry per CDR3 protein sequence and no DNA. This table holds some 110,000 distinct CDR3 sequences. Sequencing input: naive CXCR3+ CD8+ T cells from blood. Receptors originate from a human donor in good health. Some clones in this sample may be carry-over from other donors' samples. Each CDR3 is given with its conserved first and last residue.

cdr3_aa | j_call | cdr3_length | v_call
CASSYNRRASSPYEQYF | TRBJ2-7 | 17 | TRBV6-2/TRBV6-3
CASSHSVATGNEQFF | TRBJ2-1 | 15 | TRBV4-3
CASSRQETGYNEQFF | TRBJ2-1 | 15 | TRBV5-1
CSVEDTGSEYF | TRBJ2-7 | 11 | TRBV29-1
CASSFGTSGSDEQYF | TRBJ2-7 | 15 | TRBV5-1
CASSVDREGTDTQYF | TRBJ2-3 | 15 | TRBV27
CSLAASGGYTF | TRBJ1-2 | 11 | TRBV29-1
CASSAQSSYEQYF | TRBJ2-7 | 13 | TRBV9
CASSLLSGSYNEQFF | TRBJ2-1 | 15 | TRBV5-1
CASSQRTGSTTEAFF | TRBJ1-1 | 15 | TRBV4-1
CSVESLAGEYNEQFF | TRBJ2-1 | 15 | TRBV29-1
CASSLDPGTSQAFF | TRBJ1-1 | 14 | TRBV11-2
CAISESRIWDGYTF | TRBJ1-2 | 14 | TRBV10-3
CASSVTGGGIGYTF | TRBJ1-2 | 14 | TRBV25-1